The T cell receptor (beta chain) under discussion was sequenced for a study of control samples from healthy donors and cancer patients. This CDR3 comprises 16 residues. V gave up 4 bases and J gave up 5 bases; unmatched junction bases: 7. Germline V gives CDR1 LNHDA, CDR2 SQIVND (reference sequence). Here immunoSEQ multiplex PCR was the method, and the copy in TCRdb shows in-frame clones only, minus some. The table includes around 100,000 clones, roughly 87% detected once. The sequence was collected from a woman aged 50 to 60 in good health. Material: blood. This sequence joins TRBV19 and TRBJ2-2; 10 bases fit TRBD2. The CDR3 here is CASSNRAGGNTGELFF. CDR3 in DNA: TGTGCCAGTAGTAATCGAGCGGGAGGGAATACCGGGGAGCTGTTTTTT.